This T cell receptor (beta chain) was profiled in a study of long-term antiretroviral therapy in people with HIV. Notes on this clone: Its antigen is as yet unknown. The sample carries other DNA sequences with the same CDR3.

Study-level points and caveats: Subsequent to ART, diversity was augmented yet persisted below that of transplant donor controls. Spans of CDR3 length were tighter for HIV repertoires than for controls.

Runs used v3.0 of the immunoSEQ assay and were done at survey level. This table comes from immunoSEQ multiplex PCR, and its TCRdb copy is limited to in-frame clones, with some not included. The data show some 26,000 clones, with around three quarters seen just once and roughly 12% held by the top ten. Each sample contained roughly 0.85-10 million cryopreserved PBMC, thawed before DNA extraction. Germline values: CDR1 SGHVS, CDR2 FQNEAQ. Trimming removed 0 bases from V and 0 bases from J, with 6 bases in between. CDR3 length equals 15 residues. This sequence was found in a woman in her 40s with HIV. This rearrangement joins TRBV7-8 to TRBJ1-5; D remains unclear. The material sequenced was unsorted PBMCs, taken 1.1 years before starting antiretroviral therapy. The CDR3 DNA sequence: TGTGCCAGCAGCTTAGCAGTTAATAGCAATCAGCCCCAGCATTTT. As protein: CASSLAVNSNQPQHF.